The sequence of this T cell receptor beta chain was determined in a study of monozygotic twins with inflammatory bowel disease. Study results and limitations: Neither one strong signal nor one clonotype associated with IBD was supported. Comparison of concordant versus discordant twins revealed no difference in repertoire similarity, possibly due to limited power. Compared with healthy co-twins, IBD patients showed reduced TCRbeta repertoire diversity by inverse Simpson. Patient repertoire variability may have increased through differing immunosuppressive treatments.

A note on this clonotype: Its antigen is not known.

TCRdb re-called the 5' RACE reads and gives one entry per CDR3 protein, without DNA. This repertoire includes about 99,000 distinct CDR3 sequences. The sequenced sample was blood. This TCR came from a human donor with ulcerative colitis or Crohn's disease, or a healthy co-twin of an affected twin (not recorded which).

CDR3 protein: CASSSLAGGSNEQFF. The chain uses TRBV7-2 and TRBJ2-1; absent DNA, TCRdb's TRBD2 call cannot be checked. Germline V lookup: CDR1 SGHTA, CDR2 FQGNSA. CDR3 length: 15 amino acids.